This T cell receptor (beta chain) was found in a study of T-cell reconstitution after alpha-beta-depleted transplantation in children. Study results and caveats: Surviving recipient T cells and thymic progenitors underlay high day-60 TCRbeta diversity in some patients. T cells produced anew were the main source of T-cell counts and diversity one year after transplant. Reportedly, roughly two months post-transplant, alpha-beta T cells arose from several hundred expanded graft clones.

The table lists this clonotype with many counts. No antigen is known for it. Unique molecular identifiers featured in how the TCRbeta library was prepared. TCRdb reprocessed the PCR reads via MiXCR and lists one record per CDR3 protein. The data contain 150,000 to 250,000 distinct CDR3 sequences, around 5.9% of them singletons. Looked up from germline, CDR1 is ENHRY and CDR2 is SYGVKD. J was trimmed by 2 bases and V by 2 bases; bases with no gene match: 1. The CDR3 length is 17 residues. The clonotype comes from a girl less than two years old with combined immunodeficiency, due to receive a stem cell transplant. The sample here was PBMCs, taken before TCRalphabeta/CD19-depleted stem cell transplant. V and J are TRBV10-3 and TRBJ2-1, with TRBD2 matching 15 bases. The CDR3: CAISEGLAGGPYNEQFF. For the CDR3, the DNA is TGTGCCATCAGTGAGGGACTAGCGGGGGGGCCCTACAATGAGCAGTTCTTC.